This T cell receptor (beta chain) came from a study of T cells after yellow fever vaccination. Study-wide context: Fractions of limited cellularity were prepared by means of SMART-Seq v4 Ultra Low Input. Study conclusions and caveats: Reappearance after the booster was seen for most primary-vaccination clones, at 95% to 98% CD4 and roughly 90% CD8. It was the secondary response that reached its peak faster, day 5 versus 15, but it was weaker.

TCRdb itself ran the 5' RACE reads through MiXCR, one entry per CDR3 protein. The data contain over 300,000 distinct CDR3 sequences, over 4% of them seen just once; the ten biggest clones take up around 25%. This clonotype showed up many times. No antigen is known for it. The TCR was taken from a man between 18 and 35 years old who received the YFV17D yellow fever vaccine. The sequencing here drew on PBMCs, taken 5 days after the yellow fever booster vaccination.

The CDR3 nucleotides read TGCGCGTCGGCGACTAGCGGTCCCTACGAGCAGTACTTC. It codes for CASATSGPYEQYF. The chain uses TRBV5-1 and TRBJ2-7; TRBD2 agrees at 9 bases. Germline CDR1 reads SGHRS; CDR2 reads YFSETQ. The length of the CDR3 is 13 residues.